The T cell receptor beta chain under discussion was sequenced for a study of blood T cell repertoires in COVID-19. As processed by the authors: Amplified reference gene primers provided the basis for estimating nucleated cell counts. This table comes from immunoSEQ multiplex PCR, and its TCRdb copy is limited to in-frame clones, with some not included. V and J calls and clone size are as listed in that table; D and trimming were resolved from the DNA. The data contain 250,000 to 300,000 clones, approximately 81% of them singletons. Within 2 weeks of study entry, exposed participants had contacted a PCR-confirmed or clinician-diagnosed COVID-19 case. CDR1 and CDR2 (germline): SGHRS, YFSETQ. The CDR3 loop spans 15 amino acids. The V gene end was trimmed by 0 bases and the J gene end by 5 bases; junction bases not matched to a gene: 7.

The receptor was derived from a woman between 45 and 65 years old who had been exposed to COVID-19. Sequencing was performed on PBMCs or T cells enriched from blood (not recorded which). The V and J genes are TRBV5-1 and TRBJ1-2; 7 positions agree with TRBD1. The CDR3 nucleotides are TGCGCCAGCAGCTTGGAGTCGGGACAGAGATATGGCTACACCTTC. As protein: CASSLESGQRYGYTF.